This TCR beta chain was observed in a study of shared clonotypes between healthy human individuals. Study-wide findings and caveats: Rarefaction showed that sequencing of sorted subsets was incomplete (despite large depth). In general, naive subsets displayed greater estimated richness than memory subsets did.

Per the study methods: Junction-only immunoSEQ sequences carried no quality scores, so filtering differed. Data came from immunoSEQ multiplex PCR; TCRdb stores just in-frame clones and leaves some out. V, J and clone size were drawn from that table, and D and trimming were deduced from the DNA. The table shows millions of clones, with 85% to 95% occurring only once. This CDR3 spans 11 amino acids. Germline V lookup: CDR1 MNHEY, CDR2 SVGAGI. Concerning this clone itself: Its antigen is currently unknown.

The chain couples TRBV6-5 to TRBJ2-5; D uncertain. The better agreement between TRBJ2-7 and the DNA end casts doubt on the J call. The sample consisted of naive CD4+ T cells sorted from blood. Sample subset: CD45RA+ positively selected. This clonotype was obtained from a man in his late teens or twenties in good health. The CDR3 DNA follows: TGTGCCAGCCGCTTTAAAGACGAGCAGTACTTC. Encoded protein: CASRFKDEQYF.